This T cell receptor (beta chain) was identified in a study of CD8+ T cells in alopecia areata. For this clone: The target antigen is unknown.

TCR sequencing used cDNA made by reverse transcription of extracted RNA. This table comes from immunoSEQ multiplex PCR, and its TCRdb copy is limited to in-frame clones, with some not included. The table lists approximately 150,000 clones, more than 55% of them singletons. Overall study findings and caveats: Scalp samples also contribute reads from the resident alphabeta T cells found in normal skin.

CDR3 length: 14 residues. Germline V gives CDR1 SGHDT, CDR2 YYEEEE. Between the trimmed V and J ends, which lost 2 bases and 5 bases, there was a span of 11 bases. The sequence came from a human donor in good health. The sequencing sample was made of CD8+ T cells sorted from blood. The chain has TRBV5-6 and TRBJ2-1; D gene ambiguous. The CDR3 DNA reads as TGTGCCAGCAGCTTTGGTGGCAGCAACAATGAGCAGTTCTTC. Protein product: CASSFGGSNNEQFF.